The 22 T cell receptor beta chains presented below share a single source sample, sequenced in a study of blood T cell repertoires in COVID-19. TCRdb's copy holds only in-frame clones and misses some; the assay was immunoSEQ multiplex PCR. Of about 100,000 clones in the sample, about four fifths were seen once. Sequenced: peripheral blood. The receptor source for this set is an elderly woman with active or convalescent COVID-19.

The chain recombines TRBV24-1 with TRBJ1-2, with TRBD1 matching 7 bases. The V and J ends lost 6 bases and 5 bases, in that order; junction bases with no gene match: 5. The CDR3 runs 13 residues. Germline V gene lookup returns CDR1 KGHDR and CDR2 SFDVKD. The CDR3 DNA reads as TGTGCCACCAGTAGCAGGGGGATGTATGGCTACACCTTC. This gives the protein CATSSRGMYGYTF.

The rearrangement joins TRBV7-6 to TRBJ2-7; D call uncertain. Trimming stripped 4 bases from V and 0 bases from J, with 7 bases between. CDR3 size: 13 residues. The germline CDR1 and CDR2 sequences are SGHVS and FNYEAQ. CDR3 protein: CASSSRSSYEQYF. DNA for the CDR3: TGTGCCAGCAGCTCCCGTAGCTCCTACGAGCAGTACTTC.

The V and J genes are TRBV19 and TRBJ1-1; TRBD1 is a possible D gene (5 bases). Germline V gene data show CDR1 as LNHDA and CDR2 as SQIVND (reference sequence). Trimming took 5 bases from V and 5 from J, leaving 12 bases between them. This CDR3 spans 13 amino acids. Here the CDR3 reads CASSQGIGTEAFF. The DNA for the CDR3 is TGTGCCAGTAGTCAGGGTATAGGGACTGAAGCTTTCTTT.

The V and J genes are TRBV6-5 and TRBJ1-4, with 7 positions matching TRBD1. Germline V CDR1 and CDR2: MNHEY, SVGAGI. This CDR3 has 15 residues. The junction had 7 bases not matched to a gene; V was cut back by 6 bases and J by 3 bases. The CDR3 loop is CASRFRDRSNEKLFF. DNA of the CDR3: TGTGCCAGCAGATTCCGGGACAGATCTAATGAAAAACTGTTTTTT.

The genes are TRBV27 and TRBJ2-1, with 10 positions matching TRBD1. The CDR3 consists of 15 residues. J lost 3 bases, V lost 5 bases, and 4 bases had no gene match. Per the germline V gene, CDR1 is MNHEY and CDR2 is SMNVEV (reference sequence). CDR3 in amino acids: CASSDRDRGYNEQFF. The CDR3 nucleotides are TGTGCCAGCAGTGACCGGGACAGGGGCTACAATGAGCAGTTCTTC.

The chain links TRBV13 to TRBJ2-7; 12 bases align to TRBD2. CDR1 is PRHDT and CDR2 is FYEKMQ in the germline V gene (reference sequence). V shed 1 base and J 5 bases; nucleotides not matched to a gene: 3. The CDR3 length is 15 residues. The CDR3: CASSLVTSGSNEQYF. Here the CDR3 DNA reads TGTGCCAGCAGCTTAGTGACTAGCGGGAGTAACGAGCAGTACTTC.

J is TRBJ2-6 and V is TRBV28, with D tentatively TRBD1 (6 bases). Trimming left V 0 bases short and J 1 base short, with 13 bases between. CDR1 and CDR2 from the germline V gene are MDHEN and SYDVKM. The CDR3 has 18 amino acids. The CDR3 sequence is CASSLWGQGGSGANVLTF. DNA of the CDR3: TGTGCCAGCAGTTTATGGGGACAAGGGGGATCTGGGGCCAACGTCCTGACTTTC. The full variable domain, rest sourced from reference TRBV28 and TRBJ2-6, is DVKVTQSSRYLVKRTGEKVFLECVQDMDHENMFWYRQDPGLGLRLIYFSYDVKMKEKGDIPEGYSVSREKKERFSLILESASTNQTSMYLCASSLWGQGGSGANVLTFGAGSRLTVL.

CDR3 nucleotides: TGCGCCAGCAGCTTTGGAGGGGGAGGGTCAGCTTCTGGAAACACCATATATTTT. Encoded protein: CASSFGGGGSASGNTIYF. V usage is TRBV5-1 and J usage is TRBJ1-3; D is perhaps TRBD1 (6 bases). The CDR3 runs to 18 residues. The germline V and J ends were trimmed by 2 bases and 1 base, with 19 bases remaining between them. CDR1 is SGHRS and CDR2 is YFSETQ in the germline V gene.

The genes are TRBV6-5 and TRBJ1-1, with D unclear. Per germline, CDR1 MNHEY and CDR2 SVGAGI. This CDR3 is built from 13 residues. V lost 8 bases to trimming and J lost 4 bases, with 14 bases between them. The CDR3 here is CASARGYGTEAFF. In DNA form, the CDR3 reads TGTGCCAGCGCCCGAGGGTACGGCACTGAAGCTTTCTTT.

The chain uses TRBV7-2 and TRBJ1-5; 7 bases map to TRBD1. V was pared by 0 bases and J by 0 bases, with 8 bases of the junction left unmatched. The germline gives CDR1 SGHTA, CDR2 FQGNSA. This CDR3 has 18 amino acids. CDR3 in DNA: TGTGCCAGCAGCTTAGCCAGGACAGGAACTTATAGCAATCAGCCCCAGCATTTT. As protein: CASSLARTGTYSNQPQHF.

The rearrangement joins TRBV15 to TRBJ1-4; TRBD1 agrees at 7 bases. After removal of 8 bases from V and 4 bases from J, the junction contained 7 bases not matched to a gene. The CDR3 length is 14 residues. The germline CDR1 and CDR2 sequences are LNHNV and YYDKDF (reference sequence). The CDR3 DNA sequence: TGTGCCACCGACAGGGACGGGGGTAATGAAAAACTGTTTTTT. Translating it yields CATDRDGGNEKLFF.

The chain carries TRBV6-4 and TRBJ2-2; TRBD1 matches at 9 bases. Trimming removed 9 bases from V and 1 base from J; junction bases left unmatched: 9. Germline CDR1 MRHNA, CDR2 SNTAGT. The CDR3 length is 16 residues. CDR3 protein: CARASGTGQNTGELFF. The CDR3 DNA is TGTGCCAGAGCCTCCGGGACAGGGCAGAACACCGGGGAGCTGTTTTTT.

The chain recombines TRBV27 with TRBJ1-6; 7 bases agree with TRBD1. CDR1 is MNHEY, CDR2 SMNVEV, per germline (reference sequence). This CDR3 is built from 14 residues. V shed 4 bases, J shed 9 bases, and the junction held 6 bases outside the gene matches. CDR3 amino acids: CASSSGTASSPLHF. The CDR3 bases are TGTGCCAGCAGTTCCGGGACAGCCAGTTCACCCCTCCACTTT.

This chain connects TRBV19 to TRBJ2-2; 7 nucleotides line up with TRBD2. The CDR3 covers 14 residues. Per the germline V gene, CDR1 is LNHDA and CDR2 is SQIVND (reference sequence). J lost 5 bases, V lost 6 bases, and 6 bases had no gene match. The CDR3 sequence: CASRREGQTGELFF. The CDR3 region has the DNA TGTGCCAGTAGAAGGGAGGGCCAGACCGGGGAGCTGTTTTTT.

The gene calls are TRBV5-5 and TRBJ2-7, with 7 bases aligning to TRBD2. Germline trimming cut 4 bases from V and 1 base from J; bases unmatched to any gene: 8. CDR3 length: 15 residues. Germline V gene sequence: CDR1 SGHKS, CDR2 YYEKEE (reference sequence). Here the CDR3 reads CASSATGTISYEQYF. Here the CDR3 DNA reads TGTGCCAGCAGCGCCACCGGGACTATATCCTACGAGCAGTACTTC.

This clone was detected only once. This chain links TRBV27 with TRBJ2-7, with 11 nucleotides matching TRBD2. Looked up from germline, CDR1 is MNHEY and CDR2 is SMNVEV (reference sequence). This CDR3 contains 21 residues. J lost 4 bases, V lost 6 bases, and 26 bases had no gene match. The CDR3: CASRSRGAWGMLAGGPYEQYF. The CDR3 nucleotides are TGTGCCAGCAGATCGAGGGGAGCTTGGGGCATGTTAGCGGGAGGGCCATACGAGCAGTACTTC.

This chain uses TRBV10-3 with TRBJ1-5, with 9 nucleotides matching TRBD1. The V segment lost 3 bases and the J segment 1 base; nucleotides outside the gene matches: 7. The CDR3 is 17 residues long. The germline V gene encodes CDR1 ENHRY and CDR2 SYGVKD. CDR3 region: CAISDRGQGRSNQPQHF. The CDR3, as DNA: TGTGCCATCAGTGACAGGGGACAGGGAAGAAGCAATCAGCCCCAGCATTTT.

The rearrangement uses TRBV9 and TRBJ2-1, with 7 positions matching TRBD2. The CDR3 is made up of 16 amino acids. After removal of 4 bases from V and 0 bases from J, the junction contained 7 bases not matched to a gene. Germline loops: CDR1 SGDLS, CDR2 YYNGEE. CDR3 sequence reads: CASSPTSVSSYNEQFF. The CDR3 DNA is TGTGCCAGCAGCCCAACTAGCGTGAGCTCCTACAATGAGCAGTTCTTC.

The chain uses TRBV6-5 and TRBJ2-5; 9 nucleotides line up with TRBD1. This CDR3 is built from 14 residues. From germline, CDR1 is MNHEY and CDR2 SVGAGI. Trimming removed 5 bases from V and 5 bases from J; junction bases left unmatched: 6. In DNA form, the CDR3 reads TGTGCCAGCAGTCCGACAGGGGGACGGGAGACCCAGTACTTC. Translation gives CASSPTGGRETQYF.

The J gene is TRBJ1-5, the V gene TRBV2; unclear D gene. V lost 6 bases, J lost 12 bases, and 12 bases lay in between. The CDR3 consists of 11 residues. CDR1 is SNHLY and CDR2 is FYNNEI in the germline V gene. The CDR3 protein is CASRGRDHQHF. The CDR3 region has the DNA TGTGCCAGCAGGGGGAGGGATCACCAGCATTTT.

This clone was seen once. V is TRBV5-1 and J is TRBJ1-1; 9 nucleotides line up with TRBD1. There are 17 residues in the CDR3. CDR1 is SGHRS, CDR2 YFSETQ, per germline. J gave up 0 bases and V 2 bases, and 8 bases lay outside the gene matches. The CDR3 reads CASSFPRDRALNTEAFF. The CDR3 DNA follows: TGCGCCAGCAGCTTTCCTCGGGACAGGGCCTTGAACACTGAAGCTTTCTTT.

The rearrangement links TRBV29-1 to TRBJ2-1, with a possible D match to TRBD1 (5 bases). CDR3 length: 13 residues. V was pared by 7 bases and J by 5 bases, with 15 bases between. Germline V gene lookup returns CDR1 SQVTM and CDR2 ANQGSEA. The CDR3 DNA is TGCAGCGCCAGGGCTGGGGCCGACAATGAGCAGTTCTTC. Translating it yields CSARAGADNEQFF.